One sample yielded the 6 T cell receptor beta chains listed below, sequenced in a study of cytomegalovirus exposure and HLA in healthy donors. The repertoire was sequenced with immunoSEQ multiplex PCR; TCRdb's copy has only in-frame clones and lacks some. Among roughly 52,000 clones, around 90% were seen once, and the ten largest hold less than 4%. Material: PBMCs. The source of these receptors is a man aged 18 to 29 in good health and CMV-seronegative.

The chain links TRBV11-1 to TRBJ2-7; tentative D call: TRBD2 (5 bases). CDR1 is SGHAT, CDR2 FQDESV, per germline (reference sequence). V dropped 5 bases and J dropped 0 bases, with 11 bases sitting between them. The CDR3 has 14 residues. The CDR3 DNA reads TGTGCCAGCAGCCCCGAGCGGAGCTCCTACGAGCAGTACTTC. Translated, it gives CASSPERSSYEQYF.

The J gene is TRBJ1-3, the V gene TRBV5-1; 8 nucleotides align to TRBD1. The CDR3 runs 19 residues. Losses at the gene ends were 0 bases for V and 3 bases for J; bases not matched to a gene: 14. Germline assignment: CDR1 SGHRS and CDR2 YFSETQ. CDR3 loop: CASSLESGGTSPSGNTIYF. The CDR3 coding sequence is TGCGCCAGCAGCTTGGAGTCAGGGGGCACCTCTCCCAGTGGAAACACCATATATTTT.

The chain uses TRBV19 and TRBJ2-5; maybe TRBD1 (5 bases). The CDR3 is 13 amino acids. Germline loops: CDR1 LNHDA, CDR2 SQIVND (reference sequence). Deletions cut 7 bases from V and 5 bases from J, with 14 bases between. CDR3 sequence reads: CASKGREKETQYF. The CDR3 DNA sequence: TGTGCCAGTAAGGGCAGGGAAAAGGAGACCCAGTACTTC.

The genes are TRBV5-1 and TRBJ2-1; D possibly corresponds to TRBD1 (6 bases). V lost 3 bases, J lost 9 bases, and 10 bases lay in between. Germline V gene sequence: CDR1 SGHRS, CDR2 YFSETQ. The CDR3 is 12 amino acids. CDR3 coding DNA: TGCGCCAGCAGCTCAGGGGCGGTTGAGCAGTTCTTC. Translation: CASSSGAVEQFF.

The rearrangement joins TRBV2 to TRBJ2-5; 7 bases line up with TRBD2. The CDR3 contains 12 residues. Germline assignment: CDR1 SNHLY and CDR2 FYNNEI. With V trimmed by 6 bases and J by 3 bases, 1 base remained unmatched. This CDR3 is CASRSGEETQYF. In DNA, the CDR3 is TGTGCCAGCAGGAGCGGGGAAGAGACCCAGTACTTC.

This rearrangement joins TRBV7-2 to TRBJ2-5, with 16 bases aligning to TRBD2. The CDR3 is 15 residues long. CDR1 SGHTA and CDR2 FQGNSA come from the germline V gene. After removal of 5 bases from V and 5 bases from J, the junction contained 2 bases not matched to a gene. CDR3 in amino acids: CASSTGLAGGETQYF. The CDR3 DNA is TGTGCCAGCAGCACGGGACTAGCGGGAGGGGAGACCCAGTACTTC.